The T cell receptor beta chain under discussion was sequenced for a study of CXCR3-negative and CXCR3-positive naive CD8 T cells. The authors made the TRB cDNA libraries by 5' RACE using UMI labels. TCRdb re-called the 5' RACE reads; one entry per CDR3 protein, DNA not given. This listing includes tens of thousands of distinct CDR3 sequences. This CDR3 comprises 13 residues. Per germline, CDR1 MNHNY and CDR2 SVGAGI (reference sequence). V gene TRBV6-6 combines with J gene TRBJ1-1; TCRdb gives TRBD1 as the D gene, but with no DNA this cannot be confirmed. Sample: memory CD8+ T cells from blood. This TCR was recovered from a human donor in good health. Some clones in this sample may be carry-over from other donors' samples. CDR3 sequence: CASTPRTGTEAFF.